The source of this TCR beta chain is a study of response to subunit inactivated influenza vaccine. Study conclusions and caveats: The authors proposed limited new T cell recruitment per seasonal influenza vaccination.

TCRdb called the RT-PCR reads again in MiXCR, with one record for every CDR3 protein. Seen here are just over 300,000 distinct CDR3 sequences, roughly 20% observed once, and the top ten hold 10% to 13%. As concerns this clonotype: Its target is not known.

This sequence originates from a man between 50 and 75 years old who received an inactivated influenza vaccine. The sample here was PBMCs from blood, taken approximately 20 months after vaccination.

CDR3 sequence: CASSTLNTEAFF. CDR3 nucleotides: TGTGCCAGCAGTACACTGAACACTGAAGCTTTCTTT. The gene calls are TRBV28 and TRBJ1-1, with no clear D. The CDR3 is 12 residues long. Trimming took off 5 bases at V and 0 bases at J, with 4 bases between the two ends. CDR1 and CDR2 (germline): MDHEN, SYDVKM.